The 23 T cell receptor beta chains below all came from one sample that was sequenced in a study of patients and donors after allogeneic stem cell transplantation. TCRdb used MiXCR to reprocess the RT-PCR reads, holding one entry per CDR3 protein. Of some 880,000 distinct CDR3 sequences listed, about a sixth were seen once; the top ten hold 5% to 6.5%. The sample taken for sequencing was blood, either unsorted or a sorted T cell fraction (not recorded which). The receptors come from a human donor who was either an allogeneic HSCT recipient or a stem cell or donor lymphocyte infusion donor (not recorded which). It is not recorded whose cells these are; they may come from a transplant donor.

The chain has TRBV7-9 and TRBJ2-7; D is perhaps TRBD1 or TRBD2 (5 bases each). The CDR3 sequence is 15 residues long. Per the germline V gene, CDR1 is SEHNR and CDR2 is FQNEAQ (reference sequence). Trimming took 5 bases from V and 6 from J, leaving 20 bases between them. The CDR3 nucleotides are TGTGCCAGCAGCCCATACCGGGACCTACCCGGCGAGCAGTACTTC. The encoded protein is CASSPYRDLPGEQYF.

There are a few counts of this clonotype. The chain recombines TRBV9 with TRBJ2-7; 8 bases fit TRBD1. CDR1 and CDR2 from the germline V gene are SGDLS and YYNGEE. The CDR3 has 14 residues. V was pared by 4 bases and J by 1 base, with 4 bases of the junction left unmatched. The CDR3 loop reads CASSQGQDSYEQYF. DNA of the CDR3: TGTGCCAGCAGCCAGGGACAGGATTCCTACGAGCAGTACTTC.

The chain joins TRBV5-1 to TRBJ2-7, with 8 bases lining up with TRBD1. Germline V gene data show CDR1 as SGHRS and CDR2 as YFSETQ. With V trimmed by 2 bases and J by 2 bases, 9 bases remained unmatched. The length of the CDR3 is 16 residues. For the CDR3, the DNA is TGCGCCAGCAGCTTCACTACGGACAGGGCCCCCTACGAGCAGTACTTC. Its protein is CASSFTTDRAPYEQYF.

This clonotype turned up a few times. V and J are TRBV20-1 and TRBJ2-7, with TRBD2 identical over 12 bases. The CDR3 has 17 amino acids. From germline, CDR1 is DFQATT and CDR2 SNEGSKA (reference sequence). Losses at the gene ends were 5 bases for V and 2 bases for J; bases not matched to a gene: 13. This CDR3 is CSAPHFARTSGTYEQYF. CDR3 DNA: TGCAGTGCTCCCCATTTCGCCAGGACTAGCGGGACCTACGAGCAGTACTTC.

The gene calls are TRBV7-9 and TRBJ2-3; D remains ambiguous. Germline CDR1 SEHNR, CDR2 FQNEAQ (reference sequence). The V end lost 5 bases, the J end lost 2 bases, and 11 bases lay between the germline ends. The length of the CDR3 is 14 residues. The DNA for the CDR3 is TGTGCCAGCAGCCCCACCGACCACACAGATACGCAGTATTTT. As protein: CASSPTDHTDTQYF.

V and J are TRBV5-1 and TRBJ2-7; 9 bases map to TRBD1. The CDR3 contains 13 residues. The germline CDR1 and CDR2 sequences are SGHRS and YFSETQ. V lost 4 bases to trimming and J lost 3 bases; unmatched junction nucleotides: 2. The CDR3 DNA follows: TGCGCCAGCAGCGGACAGGGGTTCTACGAGCAGTACTTC. Amino acids: CASSGQGFYEQYF.

This clonotype has a handful of counts. The chain joins TRBV7-2 to TRBJ2-5, with D perhaps assigned TRBD1 or TRBD2 (5 bases each). The germline V gene encodes CDR1 SGHTA and CDR2 FQGNSA. V dropped 2 bases and J dropped 3 bases, with 10 bases sitting between them. The CDR3 length is 14 residues. CDR3 in DNA: TGTGCCAGCAGCTTATTGGGGGTCGAAGAGACCCAGTACTTC. Its protein is CASSLLGVEETQYF.

This clonotype was observed a few times. The rearrangement uses TRBV9 and TRBJ1-1; D is undetermined. This CDR3 is 15 amino acids long. Germline V gene data show CDR1 as SGDLS and CDR2 as YYNGEE. Trimming removed 0 bases at V and 3 bases at J, with 12 bases between. The CDR3 spells CASSVGGIRDTEAFF. DNA for the CDR3: TGTGCCAGCAGCGTAGGAGGGATCCGAGACACTGAAGCTTTCTTT.

This clonotype was observed a handful of times. This chain connects TRBV5-1 to TRBJ2-3; D may be TRBD1 or TRBD2 (6 bases each). V lost 2 bases, J lost 4 bases, and 14 bases lay in between. The CDR3 sequence is 15 residues long. Germline CDR1 is SGHRS and CDR2 is YFSETQ. CDR3 bases: TGCGCCAGCAGCTTCAGGAAGGGGGGCGCAGATACGCAGTATTTT. Translated: CASSFRKGGADTQYF.

The chain has TRBV7-9 and TRBJ2-7, with 10 bases identical to TRBD1. This CDR3 region has 16 residues. The junction had 9 bases not matched to a gene; V was cut back by 5 bases and J by 2 bases. The germline V gene has CDR1 SEHNR and CDR2 FQNEAQ (reference sequence). This chain's CDR3 is CASSATGQGPTYEQYF. The CDR3 bases are TGTGCCAGCAGCGCAACGGGACAGGGGCCAACCTACGAGCAGTACTTC.

V usage is TRBV6-5 and J usage is TRBJ2-1; possible D gene TRBD1, 5 bases. The CDR3 has 11 amino acids. V was clipped by 7 bases and J by 9 bases, with 10 bases between them. Germline lookup yields CDR1 MNHEY and CDR2 SVGAGI. The CDR3 region has the DNA TGTGCCAGCACCAGGGCTGCTGAGCAGTTCTTC. Protein product: CASTRAAEQFF.

Comment on this clonotype: At one boundary the junction diverges from the germline segment, which might be a read error. J is TRBJ2-7 and V is TRBV4-2, with D possibly being TRBD1 (6 bases). From germline, CDR1 is LGHNA and CDR2 YNFKEQ. CDR3 length: 15 amino acids. The CDR3 reads CASSQGQVASYELYF. CDR3 coding DNA: TGTGCCAGCAGCCAAGGACAGGTCGCCTCCTACGAGCTGTACTTC.

The table lists this clonotype with a few counts. The gene calls are TRBV6-5 and TRBJ2-3; D is uncertain. Trimming cost V 10 bases and J 4 bases, with 12 bases left between them. The CDR3 has 12 amino acids. Germline CDR1 reads MNHEY; CDR2 reads SVGAGI. The CDR3 DNA reads as TGTGCCACCCATGGTGCGGCAGATACGCAGTATTTT. Residues: CATHGAADTQYF.

This clonotype was seen a few times. This chain connects TRBV7-9 to TRBJ2-1, with 9 bases fitting TRBD1. This CDR3 contains 14 residues. V lost 4 bases and J lost 7; bases outside the gene matches: 5. Germline V gene data show CDR1 as SEHNR and CDR2 as FQNEAQ (reference sequence). The CDR3 region is CASSWDRAENEQFF. CDR3 coding DNA: TGTGCCAGCAGCTGGGACAGGGCTGAAAATGAGCAGTTCTTC.

This clonotype came up many times. The chain links TRBV20-1 to TRBJ2-1, with a possible D match to TRBD1 (5 bases). From germline, CDR1 is DFQATT and CDR2 SNEGSKA (reference sequence). V lost 4 bases and J 0 bases, leaving 10 bases between the germline ends. CDR3 length: 14 residues. The CDR3 is CSATRQSSYNEQFF. The CDR3 DNA follows: TGCAGTGCTACCAGACAGAGCTCCTACAATGAGCAGTTCTTC.

The chain uses TRBV10-3 and TRBJ2-3; TRBD1 is a possible D gene (6 bases). Trimming shortened V by 6 bases and J by 0 bases, and 16 bases separated the two germline ends. The CDR3 is 16 amino acids. CDR1 is ENHRY, CDR2 SYGVKD, per germline. CDR3 amino acids: CAIRPVVGASTDTQYF. In nucleotides, the CDR3 is TGTGCCATCAGGCCAGTCGTGGGGGCTAGCACAGATACGCAGTATTTT.

The gene calls are TRBV12-3 or TRBV12-4 and TRBJ2-7; 9 bases are shared with TRBD1. This CDR3 comprises 13 residues. V lost 4 bases and J lost 6; bases outside the gene matches: 4. The CDR3 nucleotides read TGTGCCAGCAGTTACAGGGGGCTAGTCGAGCAGTACTTC. This sequence encodes CASSYRGLVEQYF.

This clonotype came up a few times. The rearrangement joins TRBV7-9 to TRBJ2-6; a possible D gene is TRBD1 (6 bases). Germline V gives CDR1 SEHNR, CDR2 FQNEAQ (reference sequence). The CDR3 is 16 amino acids. V was pared by 5 bases and J by 2 bases, with 13 bases between. The CDR3 bases are TGTGCCAGCAGCATTTTGGACAGTGCTGGGGCCAACGTCCTGACTTTC. It specifies CASSILDSAGANVLTF.

The chain is built from TRBV3-1 and TRBJ1-6, with D possibly TRBD1 on 6 matching bases. The CDR3 contains 16 residues. Germline loops: CDR1 LGHDT, CDR2 YNNKEL (reference sequence). Trimming removed 3 bases at V and 4 bases at J, with 13 bases between. The DNA for the CDR3 is TGTGCCAGCAGCCAGGAAGGGGGGGGTTATAATTCACCCCTCCACTTT. Its translation is CASSQEGGGYNSPLHF.

The CDR3 spells CASSFLRGFNEQFF. As DNA, the CDR3 is TGTGCCAGCAGTTTTCTCAGGGGTTTCAATGAGCAGTTCTTC. The rearrangement links TRBV27 to TRBJ2-1, with D perhaps matching TRBD1 (6 bases). CDR3 length: 14 amino acids. Germline lookup yields CDR1 MNHEY and CDR2 SMNVEV (reference sequence). The V end lost 3 bases, the J end lost 6 bases, and 12 bases lay between the germline ends.

The rearrangement joins TRBV11-3 to TRBJ2-1; 11 nucleotides agree with TRBD2. The germline V gene encodes CDR1 SGHNT and CDR2 YENEEA. This CDR3 is 16 amino acids long. With 1 base clipped from V and 8 bases from J, the junction kept 7 bases outside the gene matches. This CDR3 is CASSLAGLAVRDEQFF. CDR3 DNA: TGTGCCAGCAGCTTAGCGGGACTAGCGGTCAGGGATGAGCAGTTCTTC.

The V gene is TRBV30, the J gene TRBJ2-1; D gene unclear. CDR3 length: 12 amino acids. Germline CDR1 GTSNPN, CDR2 SVGIG (reference sequence). The ends were cut back, 2 bases at V and 3 bases at J, with 5 bases in the middle. The CDR3 DNA reads as TGTGCCTGGAGTAACTACTACAATGAGCAGTTCTTC. Its translation is CAWSNYYNEQFF.

V usage is TRBV20-1 and J usage is TRBJ2-4; no clear D gene. The CDR3 is 14 residues long. The V end lost 6 bases, the J end lost 0 bases, and 12 bases lay between the germline ends. Germline V gene sequence: CDR1 DFQATT, CDR2 SNEGSKA (reference sequence). The CDR3 protein is CSAPVPLAKNIQYF. DNA for the CDR3: TGCAGTGCCCCCGTCCCGCTAGCCAAAAACATTCAGTACTTC.